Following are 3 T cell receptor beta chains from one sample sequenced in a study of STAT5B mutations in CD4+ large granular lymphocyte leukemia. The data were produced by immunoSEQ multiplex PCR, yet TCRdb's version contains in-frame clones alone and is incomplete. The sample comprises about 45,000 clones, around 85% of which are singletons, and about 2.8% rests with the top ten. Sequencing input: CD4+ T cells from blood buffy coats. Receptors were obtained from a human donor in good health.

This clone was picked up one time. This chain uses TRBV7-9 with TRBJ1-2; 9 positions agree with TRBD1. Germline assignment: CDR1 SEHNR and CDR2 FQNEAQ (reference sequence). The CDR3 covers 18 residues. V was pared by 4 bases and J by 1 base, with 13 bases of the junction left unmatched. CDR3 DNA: TGTGCCAGCAGCTCCCCCCGGGACAGGGTGGGGGTTAACTATGGCTACACCTTC. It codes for CASSSPRDRVGVNYGYTF.

The CDR3, as DNA: TGCAGCGTTGGAGGGACAGCTGAAAATGAAAAACTGTTTTTT. It yields the protein CSVGGTAENEKLFF. The chain links TRBV29-1 to TRBJ1-4, with 7 bases matching TRBD1. This CDR3 region has 14 residues. Germline V gene lookup returns CDR1 SQVTM and CDR2 ANQGSEA. V was pared by 4 bases and J by 5 bases, with 7 bases of the junction left unmatched.

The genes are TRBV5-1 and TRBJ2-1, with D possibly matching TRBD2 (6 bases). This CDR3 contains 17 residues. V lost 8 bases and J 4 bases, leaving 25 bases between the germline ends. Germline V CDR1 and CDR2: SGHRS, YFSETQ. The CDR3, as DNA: TGCGCCAGTTTCACCCTACCCCGGGACGGAGGGTACAATGAGCAGTTCTTC. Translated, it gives CASFTLPRDGGYNEQFF.